The T cell receptor beta chain described here comes from a study of breast tumors, draining lymph nodes, adjacent tissues. Study outcomes and limitations: Tumor T cell lymph node origin was a supported hypothesis, not proven.

The V segment lost 9 bases and the J segment 3 bases; nucleotides outside the gene matches: 4. CDR1 and CDR2 from the germline V gene are LNHDA and SQIVND (reference sequence). This CDR3 has 12 amino acids. As to this clonotype: The antigen remains undetermined.

TCRdb reprocessed the multiplex PCR reads with MiXCR, giving one entry per CDR3 protein. Of just over 30,000 distinct CDR3 sequences listed, 60% to 80% are singletons. This clonotype was sampled from a female donor with breast cancer. Some clones in this sample may be carry-over from other donors' samples. This chain links TRBV19 with TRBJ1-2, with 7 positions matching TRBD1. Source material: breast tumor tissue. CDR3 protein: CASSTGHYGYTF. Here the CDR3 DNA reads TGTGCCAGCTCGACAGGGCACTATGGCTACACCTTC.